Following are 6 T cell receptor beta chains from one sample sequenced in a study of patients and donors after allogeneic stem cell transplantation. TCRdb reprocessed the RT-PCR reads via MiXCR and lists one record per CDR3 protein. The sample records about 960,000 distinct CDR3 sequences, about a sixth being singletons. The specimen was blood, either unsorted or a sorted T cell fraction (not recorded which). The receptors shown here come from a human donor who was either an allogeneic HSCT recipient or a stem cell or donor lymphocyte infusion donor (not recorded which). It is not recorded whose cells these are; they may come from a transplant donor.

CDR3 DNA sequence: TGTGCCAGCAGCCAAGTCGAGACTAAGCAGTTCTTC. Translation gives CASSQVETKQFF. This chain links TRBV3-1 with TRBJ2-1; D might be TRBD2 (5 bases). This CDR3 is 12 amino acids long. Trimming removed 1 base from V and 11 bases from J, with 9 bases in between. The germline gives CDR1 LGHDT, CDR2 YNNKEL (reference sequence).

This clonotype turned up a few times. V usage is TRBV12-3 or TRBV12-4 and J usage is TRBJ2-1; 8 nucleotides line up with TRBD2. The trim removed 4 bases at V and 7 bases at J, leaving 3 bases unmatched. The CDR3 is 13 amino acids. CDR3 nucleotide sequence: TGTGCCAGCAGTTCTCCGGGAGGGAATGAGCAGTTCTTC. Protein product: CASSSPGGNEQFF.

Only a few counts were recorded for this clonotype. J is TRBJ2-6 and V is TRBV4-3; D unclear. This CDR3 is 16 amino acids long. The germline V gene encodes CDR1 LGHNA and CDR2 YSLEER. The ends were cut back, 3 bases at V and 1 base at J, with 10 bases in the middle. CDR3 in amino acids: CASSQGKNSGANVLTF. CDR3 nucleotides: TGCGCCAGCAGCCAGGGTAAGAATTCTGGGGCCAACGTCCTGACTTTC.

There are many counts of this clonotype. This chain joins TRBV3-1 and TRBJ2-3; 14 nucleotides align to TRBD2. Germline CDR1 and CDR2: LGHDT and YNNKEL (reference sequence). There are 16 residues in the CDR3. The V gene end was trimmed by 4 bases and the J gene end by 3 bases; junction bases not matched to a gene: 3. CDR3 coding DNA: TGTGCCAGCAGCCCGGGACTAGCGGGAGTAACAGATACGCAGTATTTT. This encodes CASSPGLAGVTDTQYF.

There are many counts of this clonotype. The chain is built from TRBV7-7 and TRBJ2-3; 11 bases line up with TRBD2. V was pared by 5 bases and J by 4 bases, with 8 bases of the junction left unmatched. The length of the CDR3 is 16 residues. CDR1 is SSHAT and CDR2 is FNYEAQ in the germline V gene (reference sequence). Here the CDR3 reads CASSQTSGSFADTQYF. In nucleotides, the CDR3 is TGTGCCAGCAGCCAAACTAGCGGGAGTTTCGCAGATACGCAGTATTTT.

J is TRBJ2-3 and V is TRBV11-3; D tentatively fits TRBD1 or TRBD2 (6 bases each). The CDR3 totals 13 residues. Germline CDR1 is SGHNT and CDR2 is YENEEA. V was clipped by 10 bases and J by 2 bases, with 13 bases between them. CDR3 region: CATGGGSTDTQYF. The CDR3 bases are TGTGCCACCGGGGGCGGTTCCACAGATACGCAGTATTTT.